This T cell receptor beta chain was identified in a study of Tregs in tolerant kidney transplant recipients. At the level of the study: Mixed chimerism was transient after nonmyeloablative marrow transplants from related graft donors.

The CDR3 consists of 15 residues. Germline CDR1 is SEHNR and CDR2 is FQNEAQ (reference sequence). V was shortened by 1 base and J by 4 bases, with 14 bases between the two germline ends. Study outcomes and limitations: Donor-specific Treg expansion exceeded global Treg expansion in tolerant patients, suggesting antigen drive. The small number of patients limits these findings pending further validation.

Measured with immunoSEQ multiplex PCR; TCRdb has only the in-frame clones, and not every one. The sample carries about 60,000 clones, just under 95% recorded once. Note on this clone: Its antigen is undetermined.

Unstimulated Tregs (CD4+CD25+CD127-) and CD4+CD25- non-Tregs were sorted from PBMCs. V usage is TRBV7-9 and J usage is TRBJ2-7, with a weak D call TRBD1 (6 bases). This receptor was identified in a human donor who received a combined kidney and bone marrow transplant. The material sequenced was CD8+ T cells from blood, taken before the transplant. CDR3 protein: CASSLGQGNLYEQYF. The DNA of the CDR3 is TGTGCCAGCAGCTTAGGCCAGGGGAACCTATACGAGCAGTACTTC. The full variable domain, with the rest looked up from reference TRBV7-9 and TRBJ2-7, is DTGVSQNPRHKITKRGQNVTFRCDPISEHNRLYWYRQTLGQGPEFLTYFQNEAQLEKSRLLSDRFSAERPKGSFSTLEIQRTEQGDSAMYLCASSLGQGNLYEQYFGPGTRLTVT.